The source of this T cell receptor beta chain is a study of human T cells and chemical hapten exposure. Overall study context: Weekly administration of diphenylcyclopropenone to the scalp of patients continued throughout the roughly 24-week study.

Time point given: patch test 1, 2 weeks after DPC sensitization. Treatment specified: therapeutic diphenylcyclopropenone sensitization with weekly scalp DPC. Germline V gene data show CDR1 as SEHNR and CDR2 as FQNEAQ (reference sequence). Trimming took 1 base from V and 11 from J, leaving 13 bases between them. The CDR3 has 13 amino acids. Individual cDNA molecules received unique molecular identifiers in the library. In TCRdb, the RACE reads were re-called with MiXCR into one record per CDR3 protein. Among 370,000 or so distinct CDR3 sequences, more than 4.5% were seen once, and the ten largest hold over 2%. This clonotype was observed a handful of times.

The chain combines TRBV7-9 with TRBJ2-3; TRBD2 might be the D (6 bases). The sequences come from whole blood, collected in connection with sensitization to the hapten diphenylcyclopropenone (DPC). This sequence originates from a woman aged 50 to 65 with alopecia areata. Some clones in this sample may be carry-over from other donors' samples. The CDR3 loop reads CASSLGGTPEQYF. As DNA, the CDR3 is TGTGCCAGCAGCTTAGGAGGGACTCCGGAGCAGTATTTT.